This record concerns one T cell receptor (beta chain) sequence. The antigen remains unidentified. The sample originates from a study of T cell responses to AZD1222 COVID-19 vaccine. Overall study results and limits: Clonal diversity was possibly underestimated, and the donors were mostly white British, with more females. There were repertoire samples only from the period after the peak T cell response. Two AZD1222 doses significantly raised spike-specific TCR breadth and depth over controls.

Data came from immunoSEQ multiplex PCR; TCRdb stores just in-frame clones and leaves some out. The sample has some 50,000 clones, 84% seen once. J lost 0 bases, V lost 4 bases, and 7 bases had no gene match. The germline CDR1 and CDR2 sequences are MNHEY and SVGAGI. The CDR3 sequence is 16 residues long. The material sequenced was peripheral blood, taken on day 0 of AZD1222 vaccination. The chain couples TRBV6-5 to TRBJ2-3, with 7 positions matching TRBD1. The receptor comes from an adult in good health. The CDR3 bases are TGTGCCAGCAGTTTCCGACAGGGCCGTAGCACAGATACGCAGTATTTT. Amino acid sequence: CASSFRQGRSTDTQYF.